The rows below give T cell receptor beta chains drawn from one sample of a study of brain T cells in children with intractable seizures. TCRdb keeps only in-frame clones here, not all; method: immunoSEQ multiplex PCR. The table lists about 340,000 clones, about 93% of them singletons. This sample comprised peripheral blood, obtained 4 to 5 months after surgery. The receptors come from a boy under two years old with tuberous sclerosis and intractable seizures. Each CDR3 is given with its conserved first and last residue. D genes are given only for firm matches. Size is stated for part of the rows, as once, few or many counts, or as a class when the clone is expanded.

d_call clone_size j_call v_call cdr3_aa cdr3_nt
NA once TRBJ1-2 TRBV10-3 CAISDRTDYGYTF TGTGCCATCAGTGACAGGACTGACTATGGCTACACCTTC
TRBD1 NA TRBJ1-5 TRBV7-8 CASSIGTGVHQPQHF TGTGCCAGCAGCATTGGGACAGGGGTACATCAGCCCCAGCATTTT
NA NA TRBJ2-1 TRBV28 CASSLAPSSYNEQFF TGTGCCAGCAGTCTTGCACCTAGCTCCTACAATGAGCAGTTCTTC
TRBD1 NA TRBJ1-2 TRBV19 CASSINYEDRVPNYGYTF TGTGCCAGTAGTATAAATTACGAGGACAGGGTCCCTAACTATGGCTACACCTTC
NA NA TRBJ2-3 TRBV28 CASRVWGQTYTDTQYF TGTGCCAGCAGGGTTTGGGGCCAGACCTACACAGATACGCAGTATTTT
TRBD2 NA TRBJ2-3 TRBV11-3 CASSLRDSGRPDTQYF TGTGCCAGCAGCTTACGGGATAGCGGGAGGCCAGATACGCAGTATTTT
TRBD1 NA TRBJ1-1 TRBV19 CASSPDRGNTEAFF TGTGCCAGTAGTCCGGACAGGGGGAACACTGAAGCTTTCTTT
NA NA TRBJ2-1 TRBV24-1 CATSDPVKSGRTYNEQFF TGTGCCACCAGTGACCCCGTTAAAAGCGGGCGGACCTACAATGAGCAGTTCTTC
NA NA TRBJ1-1 TRBV2 CASTDTYLNTEAFF TGTGCCAGCACCGACACTTACTTGAACACTGAAGCTTTCTTT
TRBD2 NA TRBJ2-1 TRBV5-1 CASSLGAGDGYNEQFF TGCGCCAGCAGCTTGGGAGCGGGAGATGGTTACAATGAGCAGTTCTTC
TRBD2 once TRBJ2-1 TRBV7-9 CASSSQGGLAYNEQFF TGTGCCAGCAGCTCCCAGGGCGGACTAGCGTACAATGAGCAGTTCTTC
TRBD1 NA TRBJ2-5 TRBV7-3 CASSPDRGLPGGETQYF TGTGCCAGCAGCCCCGACAGGGGGCTTCCCGGGGGAGAGACCCAGTACTTC
NA NA TRBJ2-5 TRBV24-1 CATSDLGSQETQYF TGTGCCACCAGTGATTTAGGCAGCCAAGAGACCCAGTACTTC
NA NA TRBJ1-6 TRBV12-3/TRBV12-4 CASSPSRSTLHF TGTGCCAGCAGTCCCTCACGCAGCACCCTCCACTTT
NA NA TRBJ2-1 TRBV6-5 CASSYGAVSYNEQFF TGTGCCAGCAGTTATGGGGCAGTATCCTACAATGAGCAGTTCTTC
NA NA TRBJ1-5 TRBV30 CAWSVRGRGHSNQPQHF TGTGCCTGGAGTGTCCGGGGACGGGGACATAGCAATCAGCCCCAGCATTTT
NA NA TRBJ2-2 TRBV7-3 CASSLRGPGELFF TGTGCCAGCAGCTTACGGGGGCCCGGGGAGCTGTTTTTT
NA NA TRBJ1-6 TRBV15 CATSRDDWGGKYNSPLHF TGTGCCACCAGCAGAGATGATTGGGGAGGGAAGTATAATTCACCCCTCCACTTT
NA NA TRBJ2-1 TRBV10-2 CASSEGPSSYNEQFF TGCGCCAGCAGTGAAGGCCCTAGCTCCTACAATGAGCAGTTCTTC
TRBD1 NA TRBJ2-2 TRBV5-1 CASREGTGNAGELFF TGCGCCAGCAGAGAAGGGACAGGGAATGCCGGGGAGCTGTTTTTT
NA NA TRBJ2-7 TRBV7-9 CASSLRTYEQYF TGTGCCAGCAGCCTCCGAACCTACGAGCAGTACTTC
NA NA TRBJ1-3 TRBV18 CASSPSRGGFTGNTIYF TGTGCCAGCTCACCATCGAGGGGAGGGTTTACTGGAAACACCATATATTTT
TRBD2 NA TRBJ2-3 TRBV3-1/TRBV3-2 CASSHAWASGRATSTDTQYF TGTGCCAGCAGCCACGCCTGGGCTAGCGGGAGGGCCACTAGCACAGATACGCAGTATTTT
TRBD1 NA TRBJ2-5 TRBV25-1 CASSEWTGGRETQYF TGTGCCAGCAGTGAATGGACAGGGGGCCGGGAGACCCAGTACTTC
TRBD2 NA TRBJ2-1 TRBV4-1 CASSQPGTSGRVSEQFF TGCGCCAGCAGCCAACCCGGGACTAGCGGGAGGGTTAGTGAGCAGTTCTTC
NA NA TRBJ2-5 TRBV7-2 CASSLPGGVKTQYF TGTGCCAGCAGCCTCCCGGGTGGGGTGAAGACCCAGTACTTC
NA NA TRBJ2-2 TRBV24-1 CATSPGQNTGELFF TGTGCCACCAGCCCTGGACAGAACACCGGGGAGCTGTTTTTT
NA once TRBJ2-5 TRBV11-3 CASSVMGGETQYF TGTGCCAGCAGTGTGATGGGTGGCGAGACCCAGTACTTC
TRBD1 NA TRBJ1-3 TRBV28 CASSLEVGDSSGNTIYF TGTGCCAGCAGTTTAGAGGTAGGGGACAGCTCTGGAAACACCATATATTTT
NA NA TRBJ1-1 TRBV19 CASSMSTGGAEAFF TGTGCCAGTAGTATGTCGACCGGGGGGGCTGAAGCTTTCTTT
NA NA TRBJ2-5 TRBV20-1 CSAPGETQYF TGCAGTGCCCCGGGGGAGACCCAGTACTTC
TRBD1 NA TRBJ1-1 TRBV2 CASTGTGGSTEAFF TGTGCCAGCACCGGGACAGGGGGAAGCACTGAAGCTTTCTTT
TRBD1 NA TRBJ1-1 TRBV29-1 CSVDGGTGSTEAFF TGCAGCGTTGATGGGGGGACAGGGTCCACTGAAGCTTTCTTT
TRBD2 NA TRBJ2-2 TRBV7-2 CASSSTGLAGVTGELFF TGTGCCAGCAGCTCCACGGGACTAGCGGGTGTTACCGGGGAGCTGTTTTTT
NA once TRBJ2-5 TRBV7-2 CASSLGGGIRETQYF TGTGCCAGCAGCTTGGGGGGGGGCATACGGGAGACCCAGTACTTC
TRBD1 NA TRBJ2-7 TRBV6-9 CASSTQGVFYEQYF TGTGCCAGCAGTACACAGGGGGTTTTTTACGAGCAGTACTTC
TRBD2 NA TRBJ2-5 TRBV9 CASSVGLAGAPTTEETQYF TGTGCCAGCAGCGTAGGACTAGCGGGGGCCCCAACTACCGAAGAGACCCAGTACTTC
TRBD1 NA TRBJ1-3 TRBV10-3 CAISEPTGAPNTIYF TGTGCCATCAGTGAGCCCACAGGGGCACCCAACACCATATATTTT
TRBD2 NA TRBJ2-1 TRBV9 CASSAGLAGGYEQFF TGTGCCAGCAGCGCCGGGCTAGCGGGGGGGTATGAGCAGTTCTTC
TRBD2 NA TRBJ2-2 TRBV6-1 CASSELAGAPGELFF TGTGCCAGCAGTGAACTAGCGGGGGCCCCCGGGGAGCTGTTTTTT
TRBD1 NA TRBJ1-2 TRBV2 CASSADRGNYGYTF TGTGCCAGCAGTGCGGACAGGGGCAACTATGGCTACACCTTC
TRBD2 NA TRBJ2-7 TRBV7-8 CASSLGPSGGAIKYEQYF TGTGCCAGCAGCTTAGGCCCTAGCGGGGGGGCAATCAAATACGAGCAGTACTTC
TRBD1 NA TRBJ2-7 TRBV11-1 CASSFHPGTGKYEQYF TGTGCCAGCAGCTTTCATCCCGGGACAGGAAAATACGAGCAGTACTTC
NA NA TRBJ2-7 TRBV10-3 CAISLEHEQYF TGTGCCATCAGTCTAGAGCACGAGCAGTACTTC
NA NA TRBJ1-2 TRBV7-2 CASSLGPLGPGYTF TGTGCCAGCAGCTTGGGACCCCTCGGGCCTGGCTACACCTTC
NA NA TRBJ1-2 TRBV19 CASRYGYTTYGYTF TGTGCCAGCCGGTATGGGTACACTACCTATGGCTACACCTTC
NA medium-sized TRBJ1-1 TRBV19 CASSTGNTEAFF TGTGCCAGTAGTACAGGCAACACTGAAGCTTTCTTT
TRBD1 NA TRBJ2-7 TRBV11-3 CASSWGQGIQYF TGTGCCAGCAGCTGGGGACAGGGGATCCAGTACTTC
NA NA TRBJ2-7 TRBV2 CASSVRRITTNEQYF TGTGCCAGCAGTGTACGACGCATCACTACTAACGAGCAGTACTTC
TRBD1 NA TRBJ1-1 TRBV7-2 CASSLYSGTEKEAFF TGTGCCAGCAGCTTATACTCCGGGACAGAAAAGGAAGCTTTCTTT
NA NA TRBJ2-6 TRBV9 CASSVEEVQLSSGANVLTF TGTGCCAGCAGCGTAGAAGAGGTACAGCTGAGCTCTGGGGCCAACGTCCTGACTTTC
TRBD1 NA TRBJ1-6 TRBV11-2 CASSSGGLVNSPLHF TGTGCCAGCAGCTCAGGGGGGCTAGTTAATTCACCCCTCCACTTT
TRBD1 NA TRBJ1-2 TRBV6-4 CASRLQGSFYGYTF TGTGCCAGCAGGCTACAGGGGTCCTTTTATGGCTACACCTTC
TRBD1 NA TRBJ1-1 TRBV4-1 CASSQDPDRVNTEAFF TGCGCCAGCAGCCAAGACCCTGACAGGGTGAACACTGAAGCTTTCTTT
NA NA TRBJ1-1 TRBV24-1 CATSDSNGPEAFF TGTGCCACCAGTGATAGTAATGGCCCTGAAGCTTTCTTT
NA once TRBJ1-6 TRBV11-2 CASSLGPLRGSPLHF TGTGCCAGCAGCTTAGGACCACTTAGGGGTTCACCCCTCCACTTT
NA NA TRBJ2-7 TRBV4-2 CASSQDSYEQYF TGTGCCAGCAGCCAAGATAGTTACGAGCAGTACTTC
TRBD2 NA TRBJ2-3 TRBV9 CASSAPTSGGAPSTDTQYF TGTGCCAGCAGCGCACCAACTAGCGGGGGGGCCCCTAGCACAGATACGCAGTATTTT
TRBD1 NA TRBJ1-6 TRBV6-6 CASSLLGTANNSPLHF TGTGCCAGCAGCCTCCTCGGGACAGCTAATAATTCACCCCTCCACTTT